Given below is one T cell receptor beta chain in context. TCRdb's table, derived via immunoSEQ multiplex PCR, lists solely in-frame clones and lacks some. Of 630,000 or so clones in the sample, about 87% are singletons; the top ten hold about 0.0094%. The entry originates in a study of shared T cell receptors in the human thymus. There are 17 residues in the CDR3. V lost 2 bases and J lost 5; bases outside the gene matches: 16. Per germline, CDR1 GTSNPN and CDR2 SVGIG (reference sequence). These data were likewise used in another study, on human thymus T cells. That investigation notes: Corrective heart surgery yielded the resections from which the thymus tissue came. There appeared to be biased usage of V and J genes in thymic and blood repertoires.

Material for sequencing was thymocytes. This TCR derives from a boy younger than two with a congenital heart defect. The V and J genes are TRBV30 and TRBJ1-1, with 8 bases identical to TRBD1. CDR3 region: CAWSRGLLGQGGTEAFF. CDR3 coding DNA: TGTGCCTGGAGTAGGGGGCTTCTAGGACAGGGAGGTACTGAAGCTTTCTTT.